A selection of T cell receptor beta chains follows, all from one sample in a study of T cell responses to AZD1222 COVID-19 vaccine. TCRdb's table, derived via immunoSEQ multiplex PCR, lists solely in-frame clones and lacks some. The sample yields about 100,000 clones, approximately 90% seen once. The material was peripheral blood, obtained on day 0 of AZD1222 vaccination. All receptors come from an adult in good health. The CDR3 runs from the conserved cysteine through the conserved F or W. Fields, in order: CDR3 length, V gene, clone size, D gene, J gene, CDR3 DNA, CDR3 protein. D genes are given only for firm matches. Rows give clone size only sometimes, using once, few, many, or a class for an expanded clone.

len: 15; v_gene: TRBV2; abundance: NA; d_gene: TRBD1; j_gene: TRBJ2-6; CDR3nt: TGTGCCAGCAGGGCCACAGGGGCTGGGGCCAACGTCCTGACTTTC; CDR3aa: CASRATGAGANVLTF
len: 12; v_gene: TRBV2; abundance: NA; d_gene: NA; j_gene: TRBJ1-1; CDR3nt: TGTGCCAGCAGTGTCTTGCACACTGAAGCTTTCTTT; CDR3aa: CASSVLHTEAFF
len: 8; v_gene: TRBV20-1; abundance: NA; d_gene: NA; j_gene: TRBJ1-1; CDR3nt: TGCAGTGCACGGGAGGCGGTCTTT; CDR3aa: CSAREAVF
len: 11; v_gene: TRBV11-3; abundance: NA; d_gene: NA; j_gene: TRBJ2-1; CDR3nt: TGTGCCAGCAGCCCAGGGTCGGCGCAGTTCTTC; CDR3aa: CASSPGSAQFF
len: 12; v_gene: TRBV29-1; abundance: NA; d_gene: TRBD1; j_gene: TRBJ2-7; CDR3nt: TGCAGCGTGGGGACAGGCCAGGACGAGCAGTACTTC; CDR3aa: CSVGTGQDEQYF
len: 15; v_gene: TRBV7-9; abundance: NA; d_gene: NA; j_gene: TRBJ1-2; CDR3nt: TGTGCCAGCAGCTTTGGTGTAGGGGGGACCTATGGCTACACCTTC; CDR3aa: CASSFGVGGTYGYTF
len: 16; v_gene: TRBV4-1; abundance: NA; d_gene: TRBD2; j_gene: TRBJ2-7; CDR3nt: TGCGCCAGCAGCCAAGACCTAACTAGCGGGAGTTTAGAGCAGTACTTC; CDR3aa: CASSQDLTSGSLEQYF
len: 15; v_gene: TRBV9; abundance: NA; d_gene: NA; j_gene: TRBJ1-2; CDR3nt: TGTGCCAGCAGCGTAGAAGAGGGCCCGTCCTATGGCTACACCTTC; CDR3aa: CASSVEEGPSYGYTF
len: 16; v_gene: TRBV27; abundance: NA; d_gene: TRBD2; j_gene: TRBJ2-7; CDR3nt: TGTGCCAGCAGCCCCCGGACTAGCGGGACTCTCTACGAGCAGTACTTC; CDR3aa: CASSPRTSGTLYEQYF
len: 15; v_gene: TRBV6-1; abundance: NA; d_gene: NA; j_gene: TRBJ2-1; CDR3nt: TGTGCCAGCAGTGAACGGGACCTTCCCGTCAATGAGCAGTTCTTC; CDR3aa: CASSERDLPVNEQFF
len: 13; v_gene: TRBV12-3/TRBV12-4; abundance: NA; d_gene: NA; j_gene: TRBJ1-1; CDR3nt: TGTGCCAGCAGTTTAGTAGAGGGTGCTGAAGCTTTCTTT; CDR3aa: CASSLVEGAEAFF
len: 16; v_gene: TRBV21-1; abundance: NA; d_gene: NA; j_gene: TRBJ2-7; CDR3nt: TGTGCCAGCAGCAAAACACAGGGGGCAAAGTCCTACGAGCAGTACTTC; CDR3aa: CASSKTQGAKSYEQYF
len: 12; v_gene: TRBV27; abundance: NA; d_gene: NA; j_gene: TRBJ2-1; CDR3nt: TGTGCCAGCAGTCGTAAGCGCGATGAGCAGTTCTTC; CDR3aa: CASSRKRDEQFF
len: 24; v_gene: TRBV11-3; abundance: NA; d_gene: TRBD2; j_gene: TRBJ2-1; CDR3nt: TGTGCCAGCAGCTTAGATAGACTACCCCCGGGACTAGCGGGGAGGGGGGTCGGGTACAATGAGCAGTTCTTC; CDR3aa: CASSLDRLPPGLAGRGVGYNEQFF
len: 15; v_gene: TRBV20-1; abundance: NA; d_gene: NA; j_gene: TRBJ1-4; CDR3nt: TGCAGTGCTAGTAGGCGTTCTGCAACTAATGAAAAACTGTTTTTT; CDR3aa: CSASRRSATNEKLFF
len: 15; v_gene: TRBV7-9; abundance: NA; d_gene: TRBD1; j_gene: TRBJ2-1; CDR3nt: TGTGCCAGCAGCACCCGGGACAGGGGGCAGGGTGAGCAGTTCTTC; CDR3aa: CASSTRDRGQGEQFF
len: 15; v_gene: TRBV10-2; abundance: NA; d_gene: NA; j_gene: TRBJ2-1; CDR3nt: TGCGCCAGCGGCGCCCAGGGGGGCTCGGGCAATGAGCAGTTCTTC; CDR3aa: CASGAQGGSGNEQFF
len: 15; v_gene: TRBV11-3; abundance: NA; d_gene: TRBD1; j_gene: TRBJ2-7; CDR3nt: TGTGCCAGCAGCCCAGAGGACAGGGTCACCTACGAGCAGTACTTC; CDR3aa: CASSPEDRVTYEQYF
len: 12; v_gene: TRBV7-9; abundance: NA; d_gene: NA; j_gene: TRBJ2-1; CDR3nt: TGTGCCAGCAGCCCGGACTACAATGAGCAGTTCTTC; CDR3aa: CASSPDYNEQFF
len: 13; v_gene: TRBV15; abundance: NA; d_gene: NA; j_gene: TRBJ2-5; CDR3nt: TGTGCCACCAGCAGAGAAGCGGGTGAGACCCAGTACTTC; CDR3aa: CATSREAGETQYF
len: 15; v_gene: TRBV5-1; abundance: medium-sized; d_gene: NA; j_gene: TRBJ1-6; CDR3nt: TGCGCCAGCAGCCTACAGGGCGAGGGAAATTCACCCCTCCACTTT; CDR3aa: CASSLQGEGNSPLHF
len: 14; v_gene: TRBV19; abundance: NA; d_gene: TRBD2; j_gene: TRBJ2-1; CDR3nt: TGTGCCAGTAGGTTGAGCGGGGGGTACAATGAGCAGTTCTTC; CDR3aa: CASRLSGGYNEQFF
len: 13; v_gene: TRBV18; abundance: NA; d_gene: NA; j_gene: TRBJ1-4; CDR3nt: TGTGCCAGCTCACCACGAGCTAATGAAAAACTGTTTTTT; CDR3aa: CASSPRANEKLFF
len: 16; v_gene: TRBV18; abundance: once; d_gene: NA; j_gene: TRBJ2-5; CDR3nt: TGTGCCAGCTCCCACACCATCGGGGGGCCTAGCAATATCCAGTACTTC; CDR3aa: CASSHTIGGPSNIQYF